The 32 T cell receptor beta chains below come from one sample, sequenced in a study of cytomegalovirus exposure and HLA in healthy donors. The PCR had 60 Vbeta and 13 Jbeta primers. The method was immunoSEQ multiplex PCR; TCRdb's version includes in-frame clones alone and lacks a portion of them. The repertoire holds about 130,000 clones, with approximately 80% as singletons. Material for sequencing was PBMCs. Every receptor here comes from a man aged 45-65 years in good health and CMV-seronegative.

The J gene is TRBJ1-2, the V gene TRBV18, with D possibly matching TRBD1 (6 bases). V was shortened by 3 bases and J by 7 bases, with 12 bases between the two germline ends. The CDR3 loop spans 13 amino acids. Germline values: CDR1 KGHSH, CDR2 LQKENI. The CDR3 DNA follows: TGTGCCAGCTCACCTGACAGGATCGGTGGCTACACCTTC. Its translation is CASSPDRIGGYTF.

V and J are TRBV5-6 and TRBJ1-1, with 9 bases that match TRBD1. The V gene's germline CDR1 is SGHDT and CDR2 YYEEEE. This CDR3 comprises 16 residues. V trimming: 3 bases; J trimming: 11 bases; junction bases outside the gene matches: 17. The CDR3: CASSSGGGTGTVSAFF. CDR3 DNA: TGTGCCAGCAGCTCCGGGGGTGGGACAGGGACTGTGAGTGCTTTCTTT.

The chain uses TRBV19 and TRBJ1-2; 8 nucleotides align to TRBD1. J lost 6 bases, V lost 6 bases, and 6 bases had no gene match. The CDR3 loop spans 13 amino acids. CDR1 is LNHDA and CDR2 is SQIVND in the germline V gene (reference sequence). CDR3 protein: CASRETGEHGYTF. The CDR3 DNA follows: TGTGCCAGTAGGGAGACAGGGGAACATGGCTACACCTTC.

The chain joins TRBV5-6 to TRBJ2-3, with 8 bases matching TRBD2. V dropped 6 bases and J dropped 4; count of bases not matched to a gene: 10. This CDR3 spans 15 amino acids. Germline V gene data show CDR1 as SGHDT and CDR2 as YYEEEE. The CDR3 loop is CASTTFGGAADTQYF. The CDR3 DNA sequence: TGTGCCAGCACCACTTTCGGGGGGGCCGCAGATACGCAGTATTTT.

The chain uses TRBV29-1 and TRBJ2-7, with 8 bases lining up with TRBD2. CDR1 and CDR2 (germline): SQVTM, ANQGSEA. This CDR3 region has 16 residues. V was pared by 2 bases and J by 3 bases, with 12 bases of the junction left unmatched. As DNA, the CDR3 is TGCAGCGTTGAATGGGACGGGGGGGGAATTGGCTACGAGCAGTACTTC. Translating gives CSVEWDGGGIGYEQYF.

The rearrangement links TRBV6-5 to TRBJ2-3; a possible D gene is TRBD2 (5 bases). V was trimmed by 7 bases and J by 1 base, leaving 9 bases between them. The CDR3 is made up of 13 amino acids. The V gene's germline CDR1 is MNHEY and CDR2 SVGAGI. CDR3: CASNDGGTDTQYF. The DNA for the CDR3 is TGTGCCAGCAATGACGGGGGCACAGATACGCAGTATTTT.

DNA for the CDR3: TGTGCCAGTAGTATCACTAGCGGGGGGACCACAGATACGCAGTATTTT. This codes for CASSITSGGTTDTQYF. The chain recombines TRBV19 with TRBJ2-3; 12 positions agree with TRBD2. V trimming: 3 bases; J trimming: 2 bases; junction bases outside the gene matches: 3. Looked up from germline, CDR1 is LNHDA and CDR2 is SQIVND (reference sequence). The CDR3 totals 16 residues.

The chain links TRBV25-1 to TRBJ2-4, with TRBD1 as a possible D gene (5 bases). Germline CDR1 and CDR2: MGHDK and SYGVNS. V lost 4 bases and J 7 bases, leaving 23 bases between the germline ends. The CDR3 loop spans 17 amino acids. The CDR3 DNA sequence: TGTGCCAGCAGTGCCCACCGGCACAGCCCATCAGGGAACATTCAGTACTTC. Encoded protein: CASSAHRHSPSGNIQYF.

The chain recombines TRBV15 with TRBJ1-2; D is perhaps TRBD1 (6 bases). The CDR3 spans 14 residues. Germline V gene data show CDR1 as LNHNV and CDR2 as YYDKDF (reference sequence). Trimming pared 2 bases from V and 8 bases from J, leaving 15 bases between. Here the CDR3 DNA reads TGTGCCACCAGCAGATCGGGAGGGACACAGGGCTACACCTTC. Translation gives CATSRSGGTQGYTF.

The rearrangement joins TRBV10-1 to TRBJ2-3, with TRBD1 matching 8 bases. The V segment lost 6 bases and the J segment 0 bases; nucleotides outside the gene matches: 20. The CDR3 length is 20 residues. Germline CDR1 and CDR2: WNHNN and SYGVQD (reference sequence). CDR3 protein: CASRLRTGTGPTTSTDTQYF. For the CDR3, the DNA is TGCGCCAGCAGGTTGCGCACCGGGACAGGACCAACCACTAGCACAGATACGCAGTATTTT.

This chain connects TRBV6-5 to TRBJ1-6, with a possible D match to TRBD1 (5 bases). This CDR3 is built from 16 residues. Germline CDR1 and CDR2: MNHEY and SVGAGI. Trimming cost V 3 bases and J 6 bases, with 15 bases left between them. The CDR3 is CASSYGRGYGNSPLHF. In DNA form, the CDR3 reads TGTGCCAGCAGTTATGGGAGGGGATATGGTAATTCACCCCTCCACTTT.

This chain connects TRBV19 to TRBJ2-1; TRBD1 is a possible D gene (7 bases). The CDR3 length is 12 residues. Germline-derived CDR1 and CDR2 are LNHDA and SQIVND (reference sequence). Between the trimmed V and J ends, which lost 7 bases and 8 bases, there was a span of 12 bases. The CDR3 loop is CASTDRDYEQFF. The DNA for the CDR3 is TGTGCCAGTACCGACAGGGACTATGAGCAGTTCTTC.

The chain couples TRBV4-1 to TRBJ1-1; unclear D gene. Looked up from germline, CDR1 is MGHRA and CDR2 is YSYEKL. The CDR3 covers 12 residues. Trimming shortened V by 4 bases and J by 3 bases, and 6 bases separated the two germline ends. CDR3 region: CASSRGDTEAFF. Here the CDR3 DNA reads TGCGCCAGCAGCCGCGGGGACACTGAAGCTTTCTTT.

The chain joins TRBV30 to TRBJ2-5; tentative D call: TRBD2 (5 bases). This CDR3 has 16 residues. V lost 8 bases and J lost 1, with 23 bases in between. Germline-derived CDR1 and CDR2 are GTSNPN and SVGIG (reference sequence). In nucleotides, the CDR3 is TGTGCCCCCCCCCAAGGCAGCGCGGGTTCCCAAGAGACCCAGTACTTC. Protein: CAPPQGSAGSQETQYF.

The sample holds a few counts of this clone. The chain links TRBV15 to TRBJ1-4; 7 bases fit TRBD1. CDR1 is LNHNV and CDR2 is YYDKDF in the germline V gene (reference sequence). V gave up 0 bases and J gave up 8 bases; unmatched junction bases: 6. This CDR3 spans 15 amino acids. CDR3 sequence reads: CATSRDPGGREKLFF. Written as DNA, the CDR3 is TGTGCCACCAGCAGAGATCCAGGGGGTCGGGAAAAACTGTTTTTT.

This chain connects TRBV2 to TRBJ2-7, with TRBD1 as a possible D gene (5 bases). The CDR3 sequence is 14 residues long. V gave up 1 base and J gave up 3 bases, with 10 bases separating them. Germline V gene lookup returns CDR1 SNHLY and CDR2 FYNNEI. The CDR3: CASSEGWQGYEQYF. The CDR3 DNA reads TGTGCCAGCAGTGAAGGGTGGCAGGGCTACGAGCAGTACTTC.

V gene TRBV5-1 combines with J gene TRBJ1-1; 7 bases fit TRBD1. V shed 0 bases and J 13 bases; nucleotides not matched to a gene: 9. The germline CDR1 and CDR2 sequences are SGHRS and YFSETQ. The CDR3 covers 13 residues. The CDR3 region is CASSLEFTAGGFF. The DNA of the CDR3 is TGCGCCAGCAGCTTGGAATTTACGGCAGGGGGTTTCTTT.

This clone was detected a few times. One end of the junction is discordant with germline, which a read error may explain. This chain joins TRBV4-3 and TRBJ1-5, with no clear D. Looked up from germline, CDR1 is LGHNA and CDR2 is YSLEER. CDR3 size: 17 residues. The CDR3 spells CASSKERYSYSNQPQHF. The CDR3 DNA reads TGCGCCAGCAGCAAAGAGAGATACAGTTATAGCAATCAGCCCCAGCATTTT.

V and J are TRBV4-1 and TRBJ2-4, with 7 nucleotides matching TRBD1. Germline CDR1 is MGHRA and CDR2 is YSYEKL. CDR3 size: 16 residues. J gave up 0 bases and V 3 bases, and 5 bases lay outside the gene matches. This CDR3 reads CASSHPGQLAKNIQYF. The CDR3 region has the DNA TGCGCCAGCAGCCACCCGGGACAGCTAGCCAAAAACATTCAGTACTTC.

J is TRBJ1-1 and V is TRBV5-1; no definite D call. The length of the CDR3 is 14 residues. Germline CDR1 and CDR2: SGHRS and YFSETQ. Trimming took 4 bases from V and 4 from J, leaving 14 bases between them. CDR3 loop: CASSPVVGSTEAFF. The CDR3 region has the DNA TGCGCCAGCAGCCCGGTCGTGGGGAGCACTGAAGCTTTCTTT.

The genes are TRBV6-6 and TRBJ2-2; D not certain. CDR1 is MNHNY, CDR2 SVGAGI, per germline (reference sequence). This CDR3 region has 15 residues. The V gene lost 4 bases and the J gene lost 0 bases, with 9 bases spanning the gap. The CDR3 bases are TGTGCCAGCAGTTCCAGACTCGCGAACACCGGGGAGCTGTTTTTT. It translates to CASSSRLANTGELFF.

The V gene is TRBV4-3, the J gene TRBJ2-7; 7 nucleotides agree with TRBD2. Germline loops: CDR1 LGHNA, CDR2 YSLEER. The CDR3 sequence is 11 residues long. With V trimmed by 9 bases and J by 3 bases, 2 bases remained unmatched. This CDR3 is CARGGNYEQYF. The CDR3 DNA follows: TGCGCCAGGGGGGGGAACTACGAGCAGTACTTC.

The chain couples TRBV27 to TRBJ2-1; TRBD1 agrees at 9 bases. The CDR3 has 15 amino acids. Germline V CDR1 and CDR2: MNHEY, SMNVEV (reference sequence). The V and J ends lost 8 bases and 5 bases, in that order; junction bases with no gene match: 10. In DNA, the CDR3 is TGTGCCAGCCTACCCGAGGGACAGGGCGACAATGAGCAGTTCTTC. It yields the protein CASLPEGQGDNEQFF.

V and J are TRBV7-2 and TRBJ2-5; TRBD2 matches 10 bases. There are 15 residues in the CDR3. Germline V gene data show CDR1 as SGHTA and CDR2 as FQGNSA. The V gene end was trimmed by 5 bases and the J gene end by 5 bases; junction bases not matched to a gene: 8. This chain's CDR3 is CASSPQRGGGETQYF. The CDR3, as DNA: TGTGCCAGCAGCCCCCAGCGGGGGGGCGGGGAGACCCAGTACTTC.

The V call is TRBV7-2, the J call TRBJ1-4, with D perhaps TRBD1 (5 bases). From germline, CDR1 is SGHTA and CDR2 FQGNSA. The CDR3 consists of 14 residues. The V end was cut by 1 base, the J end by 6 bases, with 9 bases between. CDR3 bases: TGTGCCAGCAGCTTAGTTGGGGCCTATGAAAAACTGTTTTTT. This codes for CASSLVGAYEKLFF.

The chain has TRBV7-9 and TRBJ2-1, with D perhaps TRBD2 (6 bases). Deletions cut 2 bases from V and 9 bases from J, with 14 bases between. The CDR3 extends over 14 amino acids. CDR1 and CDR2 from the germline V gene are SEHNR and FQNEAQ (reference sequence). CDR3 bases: TGTGCCAGCAGCTTAAGGCGCGGGGTCGGTGAGCAGTTCTTC. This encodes CASSLRRGVGEQFF.

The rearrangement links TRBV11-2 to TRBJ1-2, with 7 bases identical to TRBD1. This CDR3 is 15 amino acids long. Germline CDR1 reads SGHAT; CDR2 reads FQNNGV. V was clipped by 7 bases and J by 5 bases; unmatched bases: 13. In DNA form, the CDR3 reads TGTGCCAGCACCTCGTTGACAGGGATAGGATATGGCTACACCTTC. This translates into CASTSLTGIGYGYTF.

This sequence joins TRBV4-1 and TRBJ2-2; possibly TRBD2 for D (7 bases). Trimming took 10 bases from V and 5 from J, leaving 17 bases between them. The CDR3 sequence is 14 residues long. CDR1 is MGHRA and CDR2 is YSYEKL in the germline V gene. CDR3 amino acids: CATAWGGLTGELFF. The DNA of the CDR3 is TGCGCCACCGCTTGGGGGGGCCTGACCGGGGAGCTGTTTTTT.

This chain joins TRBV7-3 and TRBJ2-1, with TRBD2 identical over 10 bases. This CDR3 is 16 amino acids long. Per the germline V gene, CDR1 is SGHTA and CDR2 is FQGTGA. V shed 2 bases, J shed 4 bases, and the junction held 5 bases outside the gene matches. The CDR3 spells CASSLGTSGAYNEQFF. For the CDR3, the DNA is TGTGCCAGCAGCTTAGGAACTAGCGGGGCATACAATGAGCAGTTCTTC.

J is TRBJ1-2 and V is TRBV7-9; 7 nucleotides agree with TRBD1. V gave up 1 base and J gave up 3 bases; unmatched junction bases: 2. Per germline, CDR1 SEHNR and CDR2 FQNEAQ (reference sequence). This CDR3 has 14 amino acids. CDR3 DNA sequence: TGTGCCAGCAGCTTAGGGGACAGCCACTATGGCTACACCTTC. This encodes CASSLGDSHYGYTF.

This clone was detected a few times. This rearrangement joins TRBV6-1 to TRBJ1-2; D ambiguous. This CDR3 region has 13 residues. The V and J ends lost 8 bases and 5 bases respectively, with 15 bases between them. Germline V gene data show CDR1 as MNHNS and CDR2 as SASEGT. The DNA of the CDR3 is TGTGCCAGCCTTTCTAAGATCCCTTATGGCTACACCTTC. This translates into CASLSKIPYGYTF.

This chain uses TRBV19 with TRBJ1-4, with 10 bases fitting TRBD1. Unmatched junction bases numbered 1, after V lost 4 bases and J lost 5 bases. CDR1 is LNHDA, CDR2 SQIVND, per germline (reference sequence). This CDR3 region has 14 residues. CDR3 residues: CASSRTGGNEKLFF. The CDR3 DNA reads TGTGCCAGTAGTAGGACAGGGGGGAATGAAAAACTGTTTTTT.